These T cell receptor beta chains were read from a single sample in a study of blood T cells in healthy people across ages. Using its own MiXCR run on the 5' RACE reads, TCRdb lists one record per CDR3 protein. This sample has hundreds of thousands of distinct CDR3 sequences, with around 31% found just once. The sample was blood. The receptors shown here come from a woman aged 80 or older in good health. The CDR3 runs from the conserved cysteine through the conserved F or W. D genes are given only for firm matches. The listing skips clone size in some rows; elsewhere it reads once, few, many or a size class.

J	D	size	V	length	CDR3	DNA
TRBJ2-7	.	.	TRBV7-2	14	CTSSLDSNSYEQYF	TGTACCAGCAGCTTAGATTCCAATTCCTACGAGCAGTACTTC
TRBJ1-1	.	many	TRBV6-5	15	CASRGIKGLNTEAFF	TGTGCCAGCAGAGGGATAAAGGGGTTAAACACTGAAGCTTTCTTT
TRBJ1-2	.	few	TRBV29-1	12	CSVELGAYGYTF	TGCAGCGTTGAACTGGGAGCCTATGGCTACACCTTC
TRBJ2-7	.	many	TRBV28	15	CASSLSPGDAYEQYF	TGTGCCAGCAGTTTATCCCCAGGGGATGCCTACGAGCAGTACTTC
TRBJ2-3	.	many	TRBV7-2	14	CASSLGFGTDTQYF	TGTGCCAGCAGCTTAGGGTTTGGCACAGATACGCAGTATTTT
TRBJ1-1	.	few	TRBV7-6	14	CVSSLAGLGTEAFF	TGTGTCAGCAGCTTAGCCGGGTTGGGCACTGAAGCTTTCTTT
TRBJ2-7	TRBD1	many	TRBV6-2/TRBV6-3	14	CASSSPGTGYEQYF	TGTGCCAGCAGTTCCCCCGGGACAGGGTACGAGCAGTACTTC
TRBJ2-2	TRBD2	.	TRBV4-3	14	CASKGLAGAGELFF	TGCGCCAGCAAAGGACTAGCGGGGGCGGGGGAGCTGTTTTTT
TRBJ1-4	.	.	TRBV6-5	12	CASRQKNEKLFF	TGTGCCAGCAGACAGAAAAATGAAAAACTGTTTTTT
TRBJ2-1	TRBD2	many	TRBV12-3/TRBV12-4	16	CASRATLAGGHNEQFF	TGTGCCAGCAGGGCGACCTTAGCGGGGGGCCACAATGAGCAGTTCTTC
TRBJ1-2	.	.	TRBV7-9	11	CASSLLQGYTF	TGTGCCAGCAGCCTCCTACAGGGCTACACCTTC
TRBJ1-1	.	.	TRBV7-2	15	CASSPKQGVGTEAFF	TGTGCCAGCAGTCCAAAACAGGGTGTAGGCACTGAAGCTTTCTTT
TRBJ2-7	.	many	TRBV12-3/TRBV12-4	13	CASTADRSYEQYF	TGTGCCAGCACCGCCGACAGGTCCTACGAGCAGTACTTC
TRBJ2-1	.	many	TRBV5-1	16	CASSLDSERAYNEQFF	TGCGCCAGCAGCTTGGACTCTGAAAGGGCCTACAATGAGCAGTTCTTC
TRBJ2-1	.	.	TRBV4-3	16	CTSSQDGPSPYNEQFF	TGCACCAGCAGCCAAGACGGGCCCAGCCCCTACAATGAGCAGTTCTTC
TRBJ2-7	.	many	TRBV10-3	12	CAISESREVQYF	TGTGCCATCAGTGAGTCACGGGAAGTGCAGTACTTC
TRBJ1-5	.	few	TRBV19	15	CASSIRGLSFQPQHF	TGTGCCAGTAGTATACGGGGGCTCTCTTTTCAGCCCCAGCATTTT
TRBJ2-5	.	.	TRBV20-1	15	CSARWFRGSQETQYF	TGCAGTGCTAGATGGTTCCGGGGCAGCCAAGAGACCCAGTACTTC
TRBJ2-1	.	.	TRBV12-3/TRBV12-4	14	CASSPGEQGGEQFF	TGTGCCAGCAGCCCGGGAGAACAGGGTGGCGAGCAGTTCTTC
TRBJ1-2	TRBD1	.	TRBV2	16	CASGITGGNGIYGYTF	TGTGCCAGCGGGATAACAGGGGGCAATGGGATCTATGGCTACACCTTC
TRBJ1-5	.	few	TRBV7-9	14	CASSSLSGGEPQHF	TGTGCCAGCAGCTCCCTTTCTGGCGGGGAGCCCCAGCATTTT
TRBJ2-5	.	many	TRBV6-5	13	CASASGGRETQYF	TGTGCCAGCGCCTCTGGGGGCCGGGAGACCCAGTACTTC
TRBJ2-2	.	.	TRBV9	15	CASSVRGSNTGELFF	TGTGCCAGCAGCGTAAGGGGGTCGAACACCGGGGAGCTGTTTTTT
TRBJ1-2	TRBD1	many	TRBV4-2	16	CASSQEGRQGQRGYTF	TGTGCCAGCAGCCAAGAAGGTCGACAGGGTCAAAGAGGCTACACCTTC
TRBJ2-3	TRBD1	many	TRBV7-6	17	CASSSSPTGARTDTQYF	TGTGCCAGCAGCTCGAGCCCTACAGGGGCGCGCACAGATACGCAGTATTTT
TRBJ1-2	TRBD1	many	TRBV10-3	13	CAISTGTDYGYTF	TGTGCCATCAGTACCGGGACAGACTATGGCTACACCTTC
TRBJ2-5	TRBD2	.	TRBV5-1	14	CASSGTSSQETQYF	TGCGCCAGCAGCGGGACTAGCTCCCAAGAGACCCAGTACTTC
TRBJ2-5	.	.	TRBV7-9	12	CASSLDGSGQYF	TGTGCCAGCAGCTTAGATGGGAGTGGCCAGTACTTC
TRBJ2-1	.	.	TRBV11-2	14	CASSWSRGYNEQFF	TGTGCCAGCAGCTGGTCCAGGGGCTACAATGAGCAGTTCTTC
TRBJ1-2	.	few	TRBV6-2/TRBV6-3	14	CASKLWEANYGYTF	TGTGCCAGCAAGTTGTGGGAAGCTAACTATGGCTACACCTTC
TRBJ2-3	TRBD2	.	TRBV9	17	CASSVTSGGPGTDTQYF	TGTGCCAGCAGCGTAACGAGCGGGGGGCCAGGCACAGATACGCAGTATTTT
TRBJ1-1	TRBD1	many	TRBV5-6	13	CASSWTGDTEAFF	TGTGCCAGCAGCTGGACAGGGGACACTGAAGCTTTCTTT
TRBJ2-3	TRBD2	.	TRBV7-3	16	CASSPLAGLSTDAQYF	TGTGCCAGCAGCCCACTAGCGGGCCTTAGCACAGATGCGCAGTATTTT
TRBJ1-1	.	few	TRBV6-2/TRBV6-3	14	CASSYSRGGGEAFF	TGTGCCAGCAGTTACTCTCGGGGAGGGGGTGAAGCTTTCTTT
TRBJ2-7	TRBD1	.	TRBV6-1	14	CASRRGTGGYEQYF	TGTGCCAGCAGAAGGGGGACAGGGGGCTACGAGCAGTACTTC
TRBJ2-7	TRBD2	.	TRBV3-1	17	CASSLLLAGDPSYEQYF	TGTGCCAGCAGCCTCCTTTTGGCGGGGGATCCCTCCTACGAGCAGTACTTC
TRBJ1-5	TRBD1	many	TRBV28	16	CASSLDRVGEYQPQHF	TGTGCCAGCAGTTTGGACAGGGTGGGAGAATACCAGCCCCAGCATTTT
TRBJ2-4	TRBD1	many	TRBV7-3	16	CASSQNAGLTGGIQYF	TGTGCCAGCAGCCAGAACGCAGGCTTGACAGGGGGCATTCAGTACTTC